The TCR beta chain described here comes from a study of response to subunit inactivated influenza vaccine. Study findings and constraints: T cells newly recruited by each seasonal influenza vaccination are few, the authors suggested.

TCRdb passed the RT-PCR reads through MiXCR, listing each CDR3 protein once. The data show roughly 650,000 distinct CDR3 sequences, about 14% seen once. Concerning this clonotype itself: The antigen is undetermined.

Trimming took 6 bases from V and 4 from J, leaving 17 bases between them. Germline V gene lookup returns CDR1 SQVTM and CDR2 ANQGSEA. The CDR3 runs to 14 residues. This TCR derives from a man between 50 and 59 years old who received an inactivated influenza vaccine. The chain carries TRBV29-1 and TRBJ2-3; D is unresolved. The material was PBMCs from blood, obtained around 15 days before vaccination. For the CDR3, the DNA is TGCAGCGTCGGAACAGAGTATAGGCCAGATACGCAGTATTTT. Translation gives CSVGTEYRPDTQYF.